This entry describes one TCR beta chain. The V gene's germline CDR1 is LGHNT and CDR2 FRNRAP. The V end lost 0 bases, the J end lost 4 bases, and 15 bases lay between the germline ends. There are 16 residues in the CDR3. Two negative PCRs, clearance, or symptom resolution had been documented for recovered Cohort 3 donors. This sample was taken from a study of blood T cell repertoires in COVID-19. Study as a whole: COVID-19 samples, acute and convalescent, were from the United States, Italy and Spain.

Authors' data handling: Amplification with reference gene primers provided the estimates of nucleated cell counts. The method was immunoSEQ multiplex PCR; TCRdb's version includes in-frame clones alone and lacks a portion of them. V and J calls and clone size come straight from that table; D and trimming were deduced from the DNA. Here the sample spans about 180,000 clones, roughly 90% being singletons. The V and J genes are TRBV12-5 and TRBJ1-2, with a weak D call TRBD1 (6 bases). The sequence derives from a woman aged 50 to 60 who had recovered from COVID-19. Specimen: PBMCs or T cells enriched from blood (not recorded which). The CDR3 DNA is TGTGCTAGTGGTTTGGTAGGAGGCAGGGGTCCCTATGGCTACACCTTC. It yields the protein CASGLVGGRGPYGYTF.